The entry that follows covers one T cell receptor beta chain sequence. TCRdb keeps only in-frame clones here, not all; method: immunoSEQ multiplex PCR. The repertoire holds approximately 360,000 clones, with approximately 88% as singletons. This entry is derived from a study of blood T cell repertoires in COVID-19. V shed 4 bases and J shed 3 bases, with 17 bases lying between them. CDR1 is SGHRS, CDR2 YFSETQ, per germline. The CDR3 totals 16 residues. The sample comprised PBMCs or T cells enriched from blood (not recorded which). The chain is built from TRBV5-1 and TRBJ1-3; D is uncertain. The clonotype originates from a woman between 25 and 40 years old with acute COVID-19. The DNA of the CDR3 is TGCGCCAGCAGCCCATACGCCAGGACTGATGGAAACACCATATATTTT. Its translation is CASSPYARTDGNTIYF.